The 7 T cell receptor beta chains below were found in one sample sequenced in a study of molecular identifiers for immune sequencing clone quantification. TCRdb re-called the PCR reads with MiXCR, one entry per CDR3 protein. The top ten hold about 0.75% of the sample, which has about 510,000 distinct CDR3 sequences, about 25% seen once. The sequenced sample consisted of naive CD8+ T cells from blood, with Jurkat cell RNA spiked in. Regarding subset: FACS-sorted CD8+CD4-CCR7+CD45RA+ naive T cells. These receptors all come from a human donor in good health. Some libraries in this study had Jurkat cell RNA spiked in.

This clonotype has more than one count but fewer than ten. This sequence joins TRBV27 and TRBJ1-5; D unresolved. Looked up from germline, CDR1 is MNHEY and CDR2 is SMNVEV (reference sequence). The CDR3 is made up of 18 amino acids. V shed 4 bases and J shed 0 bases, with 19 bases lying between them. The DNA for the CDR3 is TGTGCCAGCAGTTCCTTTCAAAGTTCGACCTATAGCAATCAGCCCCAGCATTTT. It translates to CASSSFQSSTYSNQPQHF.

Concerning this clonotype: A single base separates this from a much larger clone, so it may be a read error. The V call is TRBV27, the J call TRBJ2-5; the match to TRBD2 covers 7 bases. The CDR3 has 15 residues. CDR1 is MNHEY, CDR2 SMNVEV, per germline (reference sequence). Trimming took 5 bases from V and 4 from J; bases not matched to a gene: 10. Here the CDR3 reads CASSLGRGEGETQYF. The DNA of the CDR3 is TGTGCCAGCAGTCTCGGACGGGGGGAAGGAGAGACCCAGTACTTC.

This clonotype has a count of ten or more. J is TRBJ1-1 and V is TRBV7-9; possibly TRBD1 for D (6 bases). The CDR3 loop spans 16 amino acids. The V gene lost 3 bases and the J gene lost 6 bases, with 20 bases spanning the gap. Per germline, CDR1 SEHNR and CDR2 FQNEAQ (reference sequence). CDR3 bases: TGTGCCAGCAGCTTCTCTCAGGACTTGTGGGGGCCTGAAGCTTTCTTT. It yields the protein CASSFSQDLWGPEAFF.

V and J are TRBV19 and TRBJ1-4; TRBD1 matches at 9 bases. Germline CDR1 reads LNHDA; CDR2 reads SQIVND (reference sequence). V dropped 9 bases and J dropped 3; count of bases not matched to a gene: 17. The CDR3 is 18 amino acids. Here the CDR3 reads CASQGWGTGGAPNEKLFF. As DNA, the CDR3 is TGTGCCAGCCAAGGATGGGGTACAGGGGGCGCGCCTAATGAAAAACTGTTTTTT.

In this sample, this clonotype turned up a few times. V usage is TRBV11-2 and J usage is TRBJ2-7; D not certain. The CDR3 spans 16 residues. Trimming took 7 bases from V and 0 from J, leaving 19 bases between them. The V gene's germline CDR1 is SGHAT and CDR2 FQNNGV. CDR3 DNA sequence: TGTGCCAGCAACATCGGGCCGTCCGGAAGCTCCTACGAGCAGTACTTC. It is translated as CASNIGPSGSSYEQYF.

This clonotype was seen more than once but under ten times. J is TRBJ2-7 and V is TRBV4-3, with D perhaps matching TRBD2 (6 bases). The CDR3 sequence is 15 residues long. Trimming removed 1 base at V and 3 bases at J, with 13 bases between. Germline-derived CDR1 and CDR2 are LGHNA and YSLEER. The CDR3: CASSQGASAHYEQYF. CDR3 bases: TGCGCCAGCAGCCAAGGGGCTAGCGCTCACTACGAGCAGTACTTC.

This clonotype was recorded a few times. This chain uses TRBV12-3 or TRBV12-4 with TRBJ2-1, with 9 nucleotides matching TRBD1. The CDR3 has 12 residues. V trimming: 5 bases; J trimming: 14 bases; junction bases outside the gene matches: 7. CDR3 nucleotide sequence: TGTGCCAGCAGTCTCCCGGGACAGGGAAAGTTCTTC. Encoded protein: CASSLPGQGKFF.